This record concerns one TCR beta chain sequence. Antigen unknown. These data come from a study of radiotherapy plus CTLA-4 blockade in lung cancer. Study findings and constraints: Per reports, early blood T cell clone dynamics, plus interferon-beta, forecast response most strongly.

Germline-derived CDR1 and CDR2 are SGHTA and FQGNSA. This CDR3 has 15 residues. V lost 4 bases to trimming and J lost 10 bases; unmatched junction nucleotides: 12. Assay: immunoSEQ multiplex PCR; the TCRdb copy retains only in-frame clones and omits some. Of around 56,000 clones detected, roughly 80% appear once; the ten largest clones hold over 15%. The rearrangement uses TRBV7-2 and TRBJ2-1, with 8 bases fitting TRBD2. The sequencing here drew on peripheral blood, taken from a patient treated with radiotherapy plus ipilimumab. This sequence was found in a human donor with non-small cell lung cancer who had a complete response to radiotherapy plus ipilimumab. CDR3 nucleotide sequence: TGTGCCAGCAGCTCTAGCGGCACCACGGGGGGGGAGCAGTTCTTC. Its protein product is CASSSSGTTGGEQFF. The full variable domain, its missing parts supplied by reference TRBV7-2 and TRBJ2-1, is GAGVSQSPSNKVTEKGKDVELRCDPISGHTALYWYRQSLGQGLEFLIYFQGNSAPDKSGLPSDRFSAERTGGSVSTLTIQRTQQEDSAVYLCASSSSGTTGGEQFFGPGTRLTVL.